This T cell receptor (beta chain) was obtained from a study of technical replicates of blood from several donors. TCRdb keeps only in-frame clones here, not all; method: immunoSEQ multiplex PCR. The sample carries 65,000 to 95,000 clones, 80% to 90% recorded once. This clone was found a few times. CDR1 GTSNPN and CDR2 SVGIG come from the germline V gene (reference sequence). V was clipped by 4 bases and J by 8 bases, with 14 bases between them. The CDR3 has 13 amino acids. Sequences were obtained from PBMCs. The chain has TRBV30 and TRBJ1-4; D perhaps matches TRBD1 (6 bases). This TCR was sampled from a human donor in good health. Some clones in this sample may be carry-over from other donors' samples. The CDR3 is CAWKIQGVEKLFF. The CDR3 DNA follows: TGTGCCTGGAAAATACAGGGAGTGGAAAAACTGTTTTTT.